Listed below are T cell receptor beta chains from one sample, sequenced in a study of spatial heterogeneity in lung cancer. TCRdb re-called the 5' RACE reads with MiXCR, one entry per CDR3 protein. This table holds more than 3,500 distinct CDR3 sequences, 20% to 30% found once. The sequenced sample was normal lung tissue next to the tumor, obtained at surgery. The receptors originated from a male donor with early-stage non-small cell lung cancer. Each CDR3 is given with its conserved first and last residue. The D gene is left open where the match is weak. Clone size is not always given. Where it is, it says once, few, many or a class for expanded clones.

CDR3aa: CSANPGAPYGYTF; CDR3nt: TGCAGTGCCAACCCGGGGGCTCCCTATGGCTACACCTTC; v_gene: TRBV20-1; d_gene: NA; j_gene: TRBJ1-2; abundance: medium-sized
CDR3aa: CASSGITGYQETQYF; CDR3nt: TGTGCCAGTAGTGGGATAACGGGGTACCAAGAGACCCAGTACTTC; v_gene: TRBV19; d_gene: NA; j_gene: TRBJ2-5; abundance: medium-sized
CDR3aa: CASSIGPPKDTQYF; CDR3nt: TGTGCCAGCAGCATCGGACCCCCCAAAGATACGCAGTATTTT; v_gene: TRBV6-5; d_gene: NA; j_gene: TRBJ2-3; abundance: once
CDR3aa: CASSQDPGGSTEAFF; CDR3nt: TGTGCCAGCAGCCAAGATCCCGGGGGGAGCACTGAAGCTTTCTTT; v_gene: TRBV3-1; d_gene: NA; j_gene: TRBJ1-1; abundance: medium-sized
CDR3aa: CASSQADLIQAGEKLFF; CDR3nt: TGCGCCAGCAGCCAAGCCGATCTGATCCAGGCTGGCGAAAAACTGTTTTTT; v_gene: TRBV4-1; d_gene: NA; j_gene: TRBJ1-4; abundance: NA
CDR3aa: CASSQQGAGFEAFF; CDR3nt: TGTGCCAGCAGTCAACAGGGGGCCGGTTTTGAAGCTTTCTTT; v_gene: TRBV6-6; d_gene: TRBD1; j_gene: TRBJ1-1; abundance: medium-sized
CDR3aa: CASSPSIRGGDTGELFF; CDR3nt: TGTGCCAGCAGTCCCTCCATCCGGGGGGGGGACACCGGGGAGCTGTTTTTT; v_gene: TRBV27; d_gene: TRBD2; j_gene: TRBJ2-2; abundance: medium-sized
CDR3aa: CSVERATTEAFF; CDR3nt: TGCAGCGTTGAAAGGGCGACCACTGAAGCTTTCTTT; v_gene: TRBV29-1; d_gene: NA; j_gene: TRBJ1-1; abundance: many
CDR3aa: CSASGTTDTQYF; CDR3nt: TGCAGTGCTAGCGGGACCACAGATACGCAGTATTTT; v_gene: TRBV20-1; d_gene: NA; j_gene: TRBJ2-3; abundance: medium-sized
CDR3aa: CASSSMNSGTGRGQFF; CDR3nt: TGCGCCAGCAGCTCCATGAATAGCGGGACTGGGCGGGGGCAGTTCTTC; v_gene: TRBV5-1; d_gene: TRBD2; j_gene: TRBJ2-1; abundance: medium-sized
CDR3aa: CASSPGTDRATQYF; CDR3nt: TGCGCCAGCAGCCCGGGGACAGATCGGGCTACGCAGTATTTT; v_gene: TRBV5-1; d_gene: TRBD1; j_gene: TRBJ2-3; abundance: NA
CDR3aa: CSVWKGVGQFSITGELFF; CDR3nt: TGCAGTGTATGGAAAGGCGTCGGCCAGTTTTCTATCACCGGGGAGCTGTTTTTT; v_gene: TRBV20-1; d_gene: NA; j_gene: TRBJ2-2; abundance: medium-sized
CDR3aa: CASSGQVETSGRPQETQYF; CDR3nt: TGTGCCAGCAGCGGACAGGTAGAGACTAGCGGGAGACCCCAAGAGACCCAGTACTTC; v_gene: TRBV2; d_gene: TRBD2; j_gene: TRBJ2-5; abundance: medium-sized
CDR3aa: CASSPPPLGETQYF; CDR3nt: TGTGCCAGCTCACCACCTCCACTTGGAGAGACCCAGTACTTC; v_gene: TRBV18; d_gene: NA; j_gene: TRBJ2-5; abundance: NA
CDR3aa: CASSPVAGKYEQYF; CDR3nt: TGTGCCAGCAGTCCGGTAGCGGGGAAGTACGAGCAGTACTTC; v_gene: TRBV3-1; d_gene: TRBD2; j_gene: TRBJ2-7; abundance: NA
CDR3aa: CASSWTDSYNEQFF; CDR3nt: TGTGCCAGCAGTTGGACAGACTCCTACAATGAGCAGTTCTTC; v_gene: TRBV12-3/TRBV12-4; d_gene: NA; j_gene: TRBJ2-1; abundance: many
CDR3aa: CASSQGWVRSTDTQYF; CDR3nt: TGTGCCAGCAGCCAGGGTTGGGTGCGGAGCACAGATACGCAGTATTTT; v_gene: TRBV14; d_gene: NA; j_gene: TRBJ2-3; abundance: many
CDR3aa: CASSSGILYEQYF; CDR3nt: TGTGCCAGCAGTTCTGGGATATTGTACGAGCAGTACTTC; v_gene: TRBV6-5; d_gene: NA; j_gene: TRBJ2-7; abundance: NA
CDR3aa: CASSLHRTSTYEQYF; CDR3nt: TGTGCCAGCAGTTTACACAGGACCTCCACCTACGAGCAGTACTTC; v_gene: TRBV28; d_gene: NA; j_gene: TRBJ2-7; abundance: few
CDR3aa: CASNPLDLNQPQHF; CDR3nt: TGTGCCAGCAACCCTTTGGACCTTAATCAGCCCCAGCATTTT; v_gene: TRBV5-8; d_gene: NA; j_gene: TRBJ1-5; abundance: NA